This TCR beta chain was identified during a study of shared clonotypes between healthy human individuals (dated by TCRdb to the early 2020s). Regarding the study in general: The cohort comprised a couple of women and a few men aged 18 to 49 years. Libraries were prepared and TCR repertoires were sequenced by different laboratories using diverse techniques, in order to increase sequencing depth and limit assay-specific biases. For each donor, three plates each were used for CD4 naive and CD4 memory, two plates were used for CD8 naive, and one plate was used for CD8 memory. Leukapheresis yielded between about 0.94 and 10 billion PBMCs per donor. To estimate repertoire size and how much clonotype sharing occurs between individuals, the study deeply sequenced the blood TCR repertoires of 4 to 6 healthy adults. Results the study describes overall, beyond this receptor: Even with the large sequencing depth, rarefaction of the sorted-subset datasets indicated that sequencing was incomplete. Sampling was restricted to blood, and TCR repertoires in tissues likely differ from the TCR repertoires found in blood. Compared with non-shared clonotypes, clonotypes shared by all four sorted-subset donors had higher generation probabilities. Because the study included a small number of donors, the genetic and exposure-history diversity represented was limited. Based on pairwise subsampling, the degree of clonotype sharing among donors was expected to be affected by sequencing depth. Naive subsets generally had larger estimated clonotype richness than memory subsets did. Across four donors, around 5% of naive CD4, approximately 3.6% of naive CD8, 2% to 2.5% of memory CD4, and under 0.45% of memory CD8 clonotypes were shared.

As regards this clone: Its antigen has not been determined. The sample holds no much larger clone one base away, and base qualities are not on file.

The donors were healthy, HIV-negative adults with no recently reported acute infections or vaccinations. All donors were Caucasian adults living in Nashville, Tennessee, USA. CD4+ T cells were enriched by magnetic negative selection; naive cells were then positively selected on CD45RA, and the negative fraction formed the memory subset. Blood was obtained by leukapheresis, after which PBMCs were separated by Ficoll-Histopaque density gradient centrifugation and cryopreserved in liquid nitrogen vapor phase. Analytical flow cytometry was used to check the purity and quantity of every magnetically sorted T cell population. Genomic DNA was isolated from each sorted fraction and quantified by UV absorbance on a Nanodrop 2000c. The CDR3 has 16 amino acids, counting the end cysteine and phenylalanine. Only the CDR3 region is kept as DNA, spanning 48 bases read in frame from base 1. The V end loses 1 base and the J end loses 1 base, and a stretch of 14 bases separates them. The germline V gene supplies CDR1 SGHNT and CDR2 YENEEA.

Using the deep immunoSEQ assay, TCR CDR3 regions were amplified from genomic DNA by multiplex PCR. Extracted genomic DNA from each cell subset was spread evenly across all wells of several immunoSEQ 96-well plates, with each plate serving as a replicate. For sorted subsets, approximately 190 ng genomic DNA, equal to approximately 30,000 T cell genomes, was loaded into each replicate PCR. The purified libraries were quantified using a Qubit 3.0 fluorometer, sized with a Bioanalyzer 2100, and then quantified again using the KAPA Library Quantification kit. A separate single-read 150-cycle Illumina NextSeq 550 flow cell was used to sequence each immunoSEQ 96-well plate. The original methods were these. Because the immunoSEQ output included only junctional sequences and no quality scores, the filtering could not be the same as the filtering used for full-length reads. To assign V/J genes and CDR3, sequences were annotated against IMGT germline references using PyIR, a Python wrapper for IgBLAST v1.9. Reads were filtered out if the reads had weak V/J assignments (E-value above 1e-6), no CDR3, stop codons, out-of-frame junctions, or ambiguous translated residues. V3J clonotypes were defined by identical inferred V gene, J gene, and CDR3 amino acid sequence. Percentage overlap between repertoires was computed as shared unique clonotypes divided by the size of the smaller repertoire. Richness of each repertoire was evaluated using RTK rarefaction, the Chao1 estimator, and Recon v2.1 estimates of unobserved clonotypes. OLGA was used to compute generation probabilities for all TCRbeta clonotypes that the gDNA method yielded from a few donors. Drawn from immuneACCESS, this table holds only the in-frame rearrangements with V and J called that TCRdb kept. Clones are partly lost; checked studies trace under half to an unresolved V gene and leave the rest unexplained. V and J calls and clone size follow that table, whereas D and trimming were derived from the DNA. For this sample the table gives some 2,100,000 clones, of which about 94% were detected only once. The ten largest clones capture 0.1% to 0.15% of the sample.

The TCR sequence derives from a man younger than 35 in good health. The material sequenced was naive CD4+ T cells sorted from blood. Taken with the paper, the label for cell subset or site translates to: CD45RA+ positively selected. This receptor chain uses TRBV11-3 and TRBJ2-7, with the D gene call left open. The CDR3 sequence is CASSLVATLFSYEQYF. The base sequence is TGTGCCAGCAGCTTAGTTGCAACCCTTTTTTCCTACGAGCAGTACTTC.